This T cell receptor (beta chain) is from a study of OX40 agonist ivuxolimab in advanced cancers. As for the study in general: Patients in dose escalation had liver, melanoma, kidney or head and neck cancers. Study-wide findings and caveats: It was also the case that some nonresponders had low normalized T-cell clonal expansion. Among the lowest peripheral clonal expansion occurred in 0.1-3.0 mg/kg partial responders. Mean expanded clone counts were higher in CD8+ than CD4+ T cells.

Using immunoSEQ multiplex PCR, the repertoire was profiled, and TCRdb retains in-frame clones only, with some absent. There are nearly 70,000 clones in the sample; 75% to 85% occur only once, and 1.4% to 1.5% lies in the top ten. V shed 1 base, J shed 6 bases, and the junction held 2 bases outside the gene matches. Germline CDR1 is SSHAT and CDR2 is FNYEAQ (reference sequence). This CDR3 region has 15 residues. In regard to this clone: The antigen is undetermined.

The V gene is TRBV7-7, the J gene TRBJ2-2; 10 bases match TRBD1. Sequences were derived from CD4+ or CD8+ T cells sorted from blood, sampled in a trial of the OX40 agonist ivuxolimab. This receptor was taken from an adult with an advanced solid tumor such as melanoma, head and neck, liver or kidney cancer. DNA of the CDR3: TGTGCCAGCAGCTTAGGGACAGGGGGTTCCGGGGAGCTGTTTTTT. It specifies CASSLGTGGSGELFF.